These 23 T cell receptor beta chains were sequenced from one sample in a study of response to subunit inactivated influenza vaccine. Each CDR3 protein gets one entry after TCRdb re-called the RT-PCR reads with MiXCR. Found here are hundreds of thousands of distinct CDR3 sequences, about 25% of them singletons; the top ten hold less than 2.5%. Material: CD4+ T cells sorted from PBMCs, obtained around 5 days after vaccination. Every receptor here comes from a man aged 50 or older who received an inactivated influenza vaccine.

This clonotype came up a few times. The DNA of the CDR3 is TGCGCCAGCAGCGTGGACCGGGGACTAGCGGGAGGGCGGAAGTTCTTC. Amino acids: CASSVDRGLAGGRKFF. The chain employs TRBV5-1 and TRBJ2-1, with 16 bases lining up with TRBD2. Germline V gene sequence: CDR1 SGHRS, CDR2 YFSETQ. The CDR3 consists of 16 residues. Unmatched junction bases numbered 12, after V lost 4 bases and J lost 14 bases.

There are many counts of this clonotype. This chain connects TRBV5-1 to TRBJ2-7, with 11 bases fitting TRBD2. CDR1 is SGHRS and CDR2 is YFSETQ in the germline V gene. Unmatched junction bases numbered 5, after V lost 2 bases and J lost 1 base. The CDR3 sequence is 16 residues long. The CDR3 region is CASSFSSSGRSYEQYF. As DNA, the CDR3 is TGCGCCAGCAGCTTCTCGTCTAGCGGGAGGTCCTACGAGCAGTACTTC.

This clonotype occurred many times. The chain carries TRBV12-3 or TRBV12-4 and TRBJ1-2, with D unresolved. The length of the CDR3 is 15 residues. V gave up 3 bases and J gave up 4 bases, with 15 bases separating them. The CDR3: CASSLVGITSYGYTF. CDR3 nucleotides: TGTGCCAGCAGTTTGGTGGGGATTACTTCCTATGGCTACACCTTC.

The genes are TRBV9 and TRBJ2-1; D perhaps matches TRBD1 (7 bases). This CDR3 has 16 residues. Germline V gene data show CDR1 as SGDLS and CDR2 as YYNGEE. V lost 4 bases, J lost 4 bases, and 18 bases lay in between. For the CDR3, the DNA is TGTGCCAGCAGCCCCGGGGACAGCGGAGGGTACAATGAGCAGTTCTTC. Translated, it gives CASSPGDSGGYNEQFF.

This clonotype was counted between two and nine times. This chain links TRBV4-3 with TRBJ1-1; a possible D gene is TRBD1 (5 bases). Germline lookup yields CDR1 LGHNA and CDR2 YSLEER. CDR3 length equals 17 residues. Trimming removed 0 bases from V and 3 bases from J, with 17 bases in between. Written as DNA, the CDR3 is TGCGCCAGCAGCCAAGATCGACGCAGTTCGGGGGACACTGAAGCTTTCTTT. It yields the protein CASSQDRRSSGDTEAFF.

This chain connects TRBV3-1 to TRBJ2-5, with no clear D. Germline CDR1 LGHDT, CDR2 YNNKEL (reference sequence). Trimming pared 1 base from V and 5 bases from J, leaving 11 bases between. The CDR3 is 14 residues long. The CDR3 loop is CASSQGGARETQYF. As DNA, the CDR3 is TGTGCCAGCAGCCAAGGCGGAGCACGCGAGACCCAGTACTTC.

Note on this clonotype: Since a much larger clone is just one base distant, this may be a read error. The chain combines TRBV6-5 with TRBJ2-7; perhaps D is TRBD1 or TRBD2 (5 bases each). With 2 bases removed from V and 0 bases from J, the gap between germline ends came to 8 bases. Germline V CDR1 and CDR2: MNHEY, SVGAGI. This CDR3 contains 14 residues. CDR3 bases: TGTGCCAGCAGTTACCGGGACGGCTCCTACGAGCAGTACTTC. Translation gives CASSYRDGSYEQYF.

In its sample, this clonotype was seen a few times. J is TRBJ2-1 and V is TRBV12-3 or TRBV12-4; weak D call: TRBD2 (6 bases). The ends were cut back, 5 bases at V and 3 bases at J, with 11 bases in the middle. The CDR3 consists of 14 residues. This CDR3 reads CASSGAGFYNEQFF. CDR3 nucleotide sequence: TGTGCCAGCAGTGGAGCGGGCTTCTACAATGAGCAGTTCTTC.

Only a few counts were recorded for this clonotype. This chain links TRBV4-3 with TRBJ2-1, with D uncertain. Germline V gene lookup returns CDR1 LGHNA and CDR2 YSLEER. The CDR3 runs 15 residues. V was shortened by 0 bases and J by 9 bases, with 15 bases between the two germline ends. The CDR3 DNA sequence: TGCGCCAGCAGCCAAGATCTGCTAATGGCCAGTGAGCAGTTCTTC. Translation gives CASSQDLLMASEQFF.

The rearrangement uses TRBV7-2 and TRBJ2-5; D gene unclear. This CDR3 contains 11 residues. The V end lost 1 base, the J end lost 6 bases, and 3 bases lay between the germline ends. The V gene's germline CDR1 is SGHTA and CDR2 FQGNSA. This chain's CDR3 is CASSLGQTQYF. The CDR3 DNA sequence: TGTGCCAGCAGCTTAGGCCAGACCCAGTACTTC.

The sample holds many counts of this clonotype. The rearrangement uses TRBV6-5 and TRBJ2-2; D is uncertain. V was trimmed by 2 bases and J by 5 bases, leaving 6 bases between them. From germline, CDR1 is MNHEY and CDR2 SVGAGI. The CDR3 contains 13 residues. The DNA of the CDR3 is TGTGCCAGCAGTTACCGGGTTACCGGGGAGCTGTTTTTT. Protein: CASSYRVTGELFF.

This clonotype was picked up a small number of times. The CDR3 protein is CASSPGTSLTDTQYF. CDR3 DNA sequence: TGTGCCAGCAGCCCCGGGACTAGCCTCACAGATACGCAGTATTTT. This sequence joins TRBV11-1 and TRBJ2-3; 9 nucleotides agree with TRBD2. The germline V gene has CDR1 SGHAT and CDR2 FQDESV (reference sequence). This CDR3 comprises 15 residues. Trimming at V came to 5 bases and at J to 2 bases, leaving 5 bases not matched to a gene. The whole variable domain, remainder taken from reference TRBV11-1 and TRBJ2-3, is EAEVAQSPRYKITEKSQAVAFWCDPISGHATLYWYRQILGQGPELLVQFQDESVVDDSQLPKDRFSAERLKGVDSTLKIQPAELGDSAMYLCASSPGTSLTDTQYFGPGTRLTVL.

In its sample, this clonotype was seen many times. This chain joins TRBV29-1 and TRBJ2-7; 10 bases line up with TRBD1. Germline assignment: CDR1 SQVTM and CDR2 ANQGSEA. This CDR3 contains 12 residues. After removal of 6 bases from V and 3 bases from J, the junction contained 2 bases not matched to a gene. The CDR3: CSVRTGGYEQYF. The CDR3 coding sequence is TGCAGCGTCAGGACAGGGGGCTACGAGCAGTACTTC.

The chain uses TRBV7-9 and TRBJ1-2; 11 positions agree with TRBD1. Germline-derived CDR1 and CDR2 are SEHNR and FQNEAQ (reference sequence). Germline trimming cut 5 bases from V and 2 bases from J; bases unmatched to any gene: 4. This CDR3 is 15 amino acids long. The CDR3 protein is CASSPRDRGNYGYTF. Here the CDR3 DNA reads TGTGCCAGCAGCCCCCGGGACAGGGGGAACTATGGCTACACCTTC.

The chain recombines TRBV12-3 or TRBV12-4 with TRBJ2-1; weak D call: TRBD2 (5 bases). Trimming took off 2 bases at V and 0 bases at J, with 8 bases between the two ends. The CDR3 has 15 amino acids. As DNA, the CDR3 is TGTGCCAGCAGTTTAAGCGGTTTCTCCTACAATGAGCAGTTCTTC. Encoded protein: CASSLSGFSYNEQFF.

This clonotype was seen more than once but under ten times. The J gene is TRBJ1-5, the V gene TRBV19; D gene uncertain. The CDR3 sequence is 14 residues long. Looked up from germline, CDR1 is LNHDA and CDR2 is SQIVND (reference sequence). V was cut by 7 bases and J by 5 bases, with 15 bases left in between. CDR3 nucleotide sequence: TGTGCCAGTACCAACAGACGGATAGATCAGCCCCAGCATTTT. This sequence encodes CASTNRRIDQPQHF. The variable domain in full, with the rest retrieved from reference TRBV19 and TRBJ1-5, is DGGITQSPKYLFRKEGQNVTLSCEQNLNHDAMYWYRQDPGQGLRLIYYSQIVNDFQKGDIAEGYSVSREKKESFPLTVTSAQKNPTAFYLCASTNRRIDQPQHFGDGTRLSIL.

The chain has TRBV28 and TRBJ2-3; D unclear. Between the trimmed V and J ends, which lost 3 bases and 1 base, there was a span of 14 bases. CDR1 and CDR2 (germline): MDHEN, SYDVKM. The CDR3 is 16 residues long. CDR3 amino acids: CASSFVSWRGTDTQYF. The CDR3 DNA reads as TGTGCCAGCAGTTTCGTAAGTTGGCGTGGCACAGATACGCAGTATTTT.

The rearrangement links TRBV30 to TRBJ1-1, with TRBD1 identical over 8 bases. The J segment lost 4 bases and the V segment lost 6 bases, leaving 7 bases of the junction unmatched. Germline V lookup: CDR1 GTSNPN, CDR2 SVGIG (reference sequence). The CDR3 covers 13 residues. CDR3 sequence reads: CACRGLKSTEAFF. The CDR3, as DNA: TGTGCCTGCAGGGGGCTCAAGAGCACTGAAGCTTTCTTT.

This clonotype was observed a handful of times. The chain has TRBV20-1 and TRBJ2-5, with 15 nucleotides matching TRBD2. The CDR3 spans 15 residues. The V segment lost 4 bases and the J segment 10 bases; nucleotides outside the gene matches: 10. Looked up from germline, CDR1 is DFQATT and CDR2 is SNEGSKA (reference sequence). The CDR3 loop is CSATTGTSGGLGQYF. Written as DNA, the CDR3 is TGCAGTGCTACTACCGGGACTAGCGGGGGGCTCGGCCAGTACTTC.

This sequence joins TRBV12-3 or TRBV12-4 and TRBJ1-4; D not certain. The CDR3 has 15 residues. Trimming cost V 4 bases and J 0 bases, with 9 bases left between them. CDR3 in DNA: TGTGCCAGCAGTTATGCGTTAACAACTAATGAAAAACTGTTTTTT. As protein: CASSYALTTNEKLFF.

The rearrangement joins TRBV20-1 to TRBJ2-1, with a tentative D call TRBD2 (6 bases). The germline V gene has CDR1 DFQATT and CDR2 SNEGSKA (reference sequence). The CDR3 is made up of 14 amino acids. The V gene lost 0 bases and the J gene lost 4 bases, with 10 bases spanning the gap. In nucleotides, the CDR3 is TGCAGTGCTAGAGATACGGCGGGGTACAATGAGCAGTTCTTC. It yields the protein CSARDTAGYNEQFF.

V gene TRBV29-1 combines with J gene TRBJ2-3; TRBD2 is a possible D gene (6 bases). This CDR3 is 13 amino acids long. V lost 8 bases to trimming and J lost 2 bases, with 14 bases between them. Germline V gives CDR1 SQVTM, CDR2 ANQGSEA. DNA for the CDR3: TGCAGCACCAAGGGGAGGTACACAGATACGCAGTATTTT. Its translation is CSTKGRYTDTQYF.

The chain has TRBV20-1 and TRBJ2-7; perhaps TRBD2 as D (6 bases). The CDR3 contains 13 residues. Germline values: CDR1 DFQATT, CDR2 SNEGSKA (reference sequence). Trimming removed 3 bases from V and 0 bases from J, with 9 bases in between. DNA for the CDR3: TGCAGTGCTAGGGGGACTTCCTCCTACGAGCAGTACTTC. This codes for CSARGTSSYEQYF.